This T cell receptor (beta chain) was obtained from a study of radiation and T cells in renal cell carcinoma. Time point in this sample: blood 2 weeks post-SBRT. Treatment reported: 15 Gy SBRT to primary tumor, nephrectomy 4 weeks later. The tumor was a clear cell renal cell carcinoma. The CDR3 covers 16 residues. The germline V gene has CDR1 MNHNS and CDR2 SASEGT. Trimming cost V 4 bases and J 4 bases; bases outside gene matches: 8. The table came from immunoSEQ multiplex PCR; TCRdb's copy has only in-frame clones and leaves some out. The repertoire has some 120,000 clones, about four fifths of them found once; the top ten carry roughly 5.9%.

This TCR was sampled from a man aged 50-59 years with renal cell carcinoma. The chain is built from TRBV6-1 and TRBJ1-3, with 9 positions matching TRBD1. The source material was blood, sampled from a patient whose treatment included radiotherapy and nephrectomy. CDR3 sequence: CASSALQGANGNTIYF. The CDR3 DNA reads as TGTGCCAGCAGTGCCTTACAGGGGGCGAACGGAAACACCATATATTTT.